This T cell receptor beta chain originates from a study of cytotoxic CD8 clonotypes in ibrutinib-treated CLL (dated by TCRdb to the early 2020s). For the wider study: The cohort included roughly 15 treatment-naive and eleven to twelve relapsed/refractory patients; around 18 were IGHV unmutated. Partial responses were observed in 24 patients and complete responses in 2; after a median follow-up of 68 months, remission was maintained in approximately 14 patients and progression was observed in approximately 12. Of the roughly 86 people in the trial, around 24 had longitudinal samples available. All remission and progressive disease samples were collected while patients were still receiving ibrutinib. On average, each sample yielded around 250,000 productive templates and about 100,000 productive rearrangements. Cryopreserved peripheral blood mononuclear cells were collected before treatment, at response, and at either disease progression or sustained remission. Samples at response were collected after a median of about 12 months of treatment, with a range of roughly 6 to 36 months. Broader findings and caveats from the paper: Public clonotypes were rare and either shrank or stayed stable during treatment, and the rise in clonality at ibrutinib response reflected expansion of private clonotypes. Baseline clonality exceeded that of age-matched healthy donors and correlated strongly with circulating CD8+ T-cell counts. At ibrutinib response clonality went up, during sustained remission it held steady, and at progression it dropped back toward baseline. Sustained-remission and progressing patients did not have matched sampling times, and lymph node repertoires were not examined.

Here V drops 6 bases and J drops 11 bases, and the junction holds 10 bases not matched to any gene. Counted from cysteine to phenylalanine, this CDR3 has 14 amino acids. Left in the record is the CDR3 DNA by itself, 42 bases read in frame from the first base. The germline V gene (reference sequence) gives CDR1 as MNHEY and CDR2 as SMNVEV. For TCR beta library preparation, around 2 micrograms of genomic DNA were isolated from cryopreserved PBMCs. High-throughput TCR beta sequencing was performed on longitudinal blood samples from CLL patients receiving ibrutinib monotherapy. Patients were enrolled in a phase 2 open-label single-center ibrutinib monotherapy trial. As to this clone: Its recognized antigen is unknown. Base qualities were left out, and no much larger clone turns up one base away.

Each clonotype received, on average, roughly 9.6x coverage in deep resolution sequencing performed on a MiSeq, where the target depth lay between 1 in 1 million and 1 in 200,000 T cells. The immunoSEQ hsTCRB Kit was used to generate the TCR beta libraries. The authors' pipeline ran thus. ImmunoSEQ Data Assistant and ImmunoSEQ Analyzer were used for data analysis, and V, D and J genes were assigned according to IMGT definitions. Clonality, which ranges from 0 to 1, was calculated by subtracting the normalized Shannon entropy of productive rearrangement frequencies from one. Public clonotype analysis was restricted to overrepresented clonotypes comprising at least 0.05% of each patient's repertoire. Some twelve repertoires from age-matched healthy donors, obtained from immuneACCESS, served as clonality controls. Entries here come from immuneACCESS through TCRdb and include only in-frame sequences with V and J called. Some clones fail to appear in such tables; in the studies checked, an unresolved V gene covers under half of the shortfall, and the cause of the remainder is unknown. For V, J and clone size, that table is used; D and trimming come from the DNA. This sample gives roughly 330,000 clones in total; about 61% of them show up just once. The biggest ten clones account for roughly 6.7% of the sample.

The specimen was PBMCs, collected after 36 months of ibrutinib treatment. The sequence derives from a human donor with chronic lymphocytic leukemia. The rearrangement combines TRBV27 with TRBJ2-6; TRBD1 fits 7 bases in the junction. At the DNA level, the sequence is TGTGCCAGCAGCCTGGACAGGTTTGTCCACGTCCTGACTTTC. Its translation is CASSLDRFVHVLTF.